The next 21 T cell receptor beta chains were all read from a single sample in a study of T cell changes during pregnancy in multiple sclerosis. This table comes from immunoSEQ multiplex PCR, and its TCRdb copy is limited to in-frame clones, with some not included. The table lists about 32,000 clones, approximately 92% of them singletons. This specimen consisted of CD8+ T cells from peripheral blood mononuclear cells, obtained in the second trimester of pregnancy. The receptors derive from a female donor with multiple sclerosis, enrolled in a pregnancy study.

The rearrangement links TRBV13 to TRBJ2-4; 10 bases agree with TRBD2. This CDR3 is built from 15 residues. Losses at the gene ends were 5 bases for V and 5 bases for J; bases not matched to a gene: 6. From germline, CDR1 is PRHDT and CDR2 FYEKMQ (reference sequence). In DNA form, the CDR3 reads TGTGCCAGCAGCCGCAAGCGGGGGGGGGAAAACATTCAGTACTTC. It codes for CASSRKRGGENIQYF.

This clone was detected only once. The rearrangement joins TRBV4-1 to TRBJ2-3, with 7 bases matching TRBD2. V trimming: 0 bases; J trimming: 1 base; junction bases outside the gene matches: 13. Per the germline V gene, CDR1 is MGHRA and CDR2 is YSYEKL. This CDR3 spans 19 amino acids. The CDR3 DNA sequence: TGCGCCAGCAGCCAAGATCTTTATGAGGGAGGGCCCCGCACAGATACGCAGTATTTT. Protein: CASSQDLYEGGPRTDTQYF.

This clone was observed a few times. This chain uses TRBV2 with TRBJ2-7; D perhaps matches TRBD1 (5 bases). V lost 5 bases and J lost 5, with 13 bases in between. This CDR3 contains 13 residues. Germline CDR1 is SNHLY and CDR2 is FYNNEI. CDR3 in amino acids: CASSWSGLDEQYF. In DNA form, the CDR3 reads TGTGCCAGCAGTTGGTCAGGGCTCGACGAGCAGTACTTC.

The genes are TRBV7-9 and TRBJ1-1; D unresolved. The V end was cut by 1 base, the J end by 1 base, with 7 bases between. This CDR3 is 14 amino acids long. Germline V gene sequence: CDR1 SEHNR, CDR2 FQNEAQ (reference sequence). CDR3 nucleotide sequence: TGTGCCAGCAGCTTAGTAAACAGGAACACTGAAGCTTTCTTT. It translates to CASSLVNRNTEAFF.

This clone showed up many times. The chain combines TRBV4-2 with TRBJ1-1; a possible D gene is TRBD1 (6 bases). This CDR3 has 14 amino acids. V shed 4 bases and J shed 6 bases, with 15 bases lying between them. Germline V lookup: CDR1 LGHNA, CDR2 YNFKEQ. The DNA for the CDR3 is TGTGCCAGCAGCCCTCCTCGGGGGGGCCCTGAAGCTTTCTTT. Encoded protein: CASSPPRGGPEAFF.

This sequence joins TRBV5-1 and TRBJ2-7; 7 bases map to TRBD2. The germline CDR1 and CDR2 sequences are SGHRS and YFSETQ. The CDR3 contains 14 residues. Trimming at V came to 3 bases and at J to 2 bases, leaving 5 bases not matched to a gene. The CDR3 loop is CASSWASGPYEQYF. CDR3 in DNA: TGCGCCAGCAGCTGGGCTAGCGGCCCCTACGAGCAGTACTTC.

This rearrangement joins TRBV27 to TRBJ2-2, with TRBD1 matching 11 bases. V lost 5 bases, J lost 7 bases, and 6 bases stayed unmatched. CDR1 and CDR2 (germline): MNHEY, SMNVEV (reference sequence). The CDR3 has 15 residues. CDR3 nucleotide sequence: TGTGCCAGCAGTGACCCGGGACAGGGGGACGGGGAGCTGTTTTTT. Translated: CASSDPGQGDGELFF.

This rearrangement joins TRBV27 to TRBJ2-1, with D hard to call. CDR3 length: 14 amino acids. Germline assignment: CDR1 MNHEY and CDR2 SMNVEV (reference sequence). Trimming pared 4 bases from V and 8 bases from J, leaving 15 bases between. CDR3 sequence (DNA): TGTGCCAGCAGTTACCGCCTTGGGCGAGATGAGCAGTTCTTC. As protein: CASSYRLGRDEQFF.

This clone was picked up one time. The chain couples TRBV5-1 to TRBJ2-7; 9 nucleotides line up with TRBD1. CDR1 and CDR2 from the germline V gene are SGHRS and YFSETQ. The CDR3 has 15 residues. J lost 5 bases, V lost 0 bases, and 6 bases had no gene match. The CDR3: CASSLVGTGRDEQYF. The CDR3 DNA reads TGCGCCAGCAGCTTGGTTGGGACAGGGAGGGACGAGCAGTACTTC.

Only a few counts were recorded for this clone. The chain uses TRBV14 and TRBJ2-7; TRBD1 matches at 9 bases. The germline V gene has CDR1 SGHDN and CDR2 FVKESK. The CDR3 runs 17 residues. V trimming: 3 bases; J trimming: 3 bases; junction bases outside the gene matches: 12. CDR3 nucleotides: TGTGCCAGCAGCCAGAAATACGGACAGGGGCCCCACTACGAGCAGTACTTC. Amino acid sequence: CASSQKYGQGPHYEQYF.

The rearrangement links TRBV2 to TRBJ1-5, with 8 bases that match TRBD1. Germline CDR1 reads SNHLY; CDR2 reads FYNNEI. The CDR3 length is 15 residues. The V and J ends lost 2 bases and 6 bases, in that order; junction bases with no gene match: 6. The CDR3 DNA sequence: TGTGCCAGCAGTGAAAGTAGGACAGGGAGTCAGCCCCAGCATTTT. This codes for CASSESRTGSQPQHF.

This chain uses TRBV6-1 with TRBJ2-1; tentative D call: TRBD2 (6 bases). The CDR3 sequence is 16 residues long. V was clipped by 2 bases and J by 7 bases, with 18 bases between them. Germline V gives CDR1 MNHNS, CDR2 SASEGT. The CDR3 here is CASSETAVKRANEQFF. The CDR3 coding sequence is TGTGCCAGCAGTGAAACTGCGGTCAAGCGGGCGAATGAGCAGTTCTTC.

The chain uses TRBV2 and TRBJ2-3; TRBD1 matches 10 bases. V lost 4 bases to trimming and J lost 14 bases; unmatched junction nucleotides: 12. The CDR3 sequence is 14 residues long. In germline, CDR1 is SNHLY, CDR2 FYNNEI. The CDR3 loop reads CASSGFLRDRGPYF. As DNA, the CDR3 is TGTGCCAGCAGTGGGTTCCTAAGGGACAGGGGTCCGTATTTT.

This clone came up a few times. The chain is built from TRBV10-3 and TRBJ2-7, with 8 positions matching TRBD1. The germline gives CDR1 ENHRY, CDR2 SYGVKD. This CDR3 region has 14 residues. V shed 6 bases and J 1 base; nucleotides not matched to a gene: 5. CDR3: CAIRPTGASYEQYF. CDR3 nucleotides: TGTGCCATCAGACCGACAGGGGCATCCTACGAGCAGTACTTC.

The chain combines TRBV6-1 with TRBJ1-1, with TRBD1 matching over 8 bases. CDR3 length equals 16 residues. Germline loops: CDR1 MNHNS, CDR2 SASEGT. Trimming at V came to 0 bases and at J to 3 bases, leaving 6 bases not matched to a gene. The CDR3 DNA is TGTGCCAGCAGTGAAGCCCGGACAGGGTGGTACACTGAAGCTTTCTTT. The encoded protein is CASSEARTGWYTEAFF.

This chain's CDR3 is CASGRDGGPEQYF. The CDR3 DNA is TGTGCCAGCGGGCGGGACGGGGGACCAGAGCAGTACTTC. This chain uses TRBV13 with TRBJ2-7; TRBD2 might be the D (6 bases). The CDR3 length is 13 residues. Germline lookup yields CDR1 PRHDT and CDR2 FYEKMQ (reference sequence). V lost 8 bases and J lost 7, with 18 bases in between.

The V gene is TRBV2, the J gene TRBJ2-7; unclear D gene. The CDR3 sequence is 15 residues long. The V end lost 1 base, the J end lost 3 bases, and 13 bases lay between the germline ends. Germline values: CDR1 SNHLY, CDR2 FYNNEI. CDR3: CASSEGSRLSYEQYF. The CDR3 bases are TGTGCCAGCAGTGAAGGCTCACGGTTGAGCTACGAGCAGTACTTC.

The chain links TRBV30 to TRBJ2-1; 10 bases are shared with TRBD2. This CDR3 has 14 amino acids. J was trimmed by 8 bases and V by 4 bases; bases with no gene match: 8. Germline loops: CDR1 GTSNPN, CDR2 SVGIG (reference sequence). The DNA of the CDR3 is TGTGCCTGGATGGCACTAGCGGGATTGGATGAGCAGTTCTTC. Translating it yields CAWMALAGLDEQFF. Together with reference TRBV30 and TRBJ2-1, the CDR3 gives the full variable domain: SQTIHQWPATLVQPVGSPLSLECTVEGTSNPNLYWYRQAAGRGLQLLFYSVGIGQISSEVPQNLSASRPQDRQFILSSKKLLLSDSGFYLCAWMALAGLDEQFFGPGTRLTVL.

This chain links TRBV9 with TRBJ1-2; D remains ambiguous. CDR3 length: 15 amino acids. The V and J ends lost 4 bases and 0 bases respectively, with 13 bases between them. Germline lookup yields CDR1 SGDLS and CDR2 YYNGEE. The CDR3 coding sequence is TGTGCCAGCAGCCCCGAGTTTGTGACTAACTATGGCTACACCTTC. Its translation is CASSPEFVTNYGYTF.

The rearrangement links TRBV9 to TRBJ1-1; D remains ambiguous. The CDR3 sequence is 14 residues long. Trimming took off 0 bases at V and 1 base at J, with 7 bases between the two ends. Germline loops: CDR1 SGDLS, CDR2 YYNGEE. The CDR3 protein is CASSVEAGNTEAFF. For the CDR3, the DNA is TGTGCCAGCAGCGTAGAAGCAGGGAACACTGAAGCTTTCTTT.

This chain joins TRBV27 and TRBJ2-3; 8 bases match TRBD1. The CDR3 is made up of 17 amino acids. V shed 8 bases, J shed 0 bases, and the junction held 13 bases outside the gene matches. Germline values: CDR1 MNHEY, CDR2 SMNVEV (reference sequence). The CDR3 reads CASGQPWDRPSTDTQYF. CDR3 DNA: TGTGCCAGCGGACAACCCTGGGACAGGCCTAGCACAGATACGCAGTATTTT.